This TCR beta chain stems from a study of monozygotic twins with inflammatory bowel disease. Study-level points and caveats: Support for a single strong signal or clonotype associated with IBD was absent. Healthy twins shared more clonotypes with others than IBD patients, most markedly active ones. Distinct T cell subtypes could not be told apart.

For every TCR library, about 3,500 ng of total RNA was used. With the 5' RACE reads reprocessed, TCRdb shows one record per CDR3 protein and no DNA. The data include roughly 300,000 distinct CDR3 sequences; the top ten clones carry 5.6%. This CDR3 comprises 13 residues. With respect to this clonotype: The antigen is undetermined.

Sequencing input: blood. The TCR originated in a human donor with ulcerative colitis or Crohn's disease, or a healthy co-twin of an affected twin (not recorded which). The rearrangement joins TRBV12-3 or TRBV12-4 to TRBJ2-1; TCRdb lists TRBD2, though no DNA is available to test this call. This chain's CDR3 is CASTRSSGRHSYF.